The TCR beta chain described here comes from a study of CD8+ T cells in alopecia areata. Sequencing relied on a cDNA template that was reverse transcribed from extracted RNA. Assay used: immunoSEQ multiplex PCR; TCRdb lists only in-frame clones, some missing. The sample holds hundreds of thousands of clones; around two thirds are singletons and the top ten take approximately 1.2%. Germline V gives CDR1 SGHTA, CDR2 FQGTGA. V was trimmed by 5 bases and J by 10 bases, leaving 9 bases between them. This CDR3 region has 12 residues. The gene calls are TRBV7-3 and TRBJ1-6; D ambiguous. The clonotype originates from a human donor with alopecia areata. The starting material was CD4+ T cells sorted from blood, obtained at week 0. The CDR3 region is CASSTGRSPLHF. CDR3 bases: TGTGCCAGCAGCACGGGAAGGTCACCCCTCCACTTT.